Each of the 11 T cell receptor beta chains below was sequenced from the same sample in a study of molecular identifiers for immune sequencing clone quantification. MiXCR, applied by TCRdb to the PCR reads, yields one record per CDR3 protein. The repertoire consists of some 580,000 distinct CDR3 sequences, with about 25% occurring once and the leading ten covering roughly 0.83%. The sequenced material came from naive CD8+ T cells from blood, with Jurkat cell RNA spiked in. Sample subset: FACS-sorted CD8+CD4-CCR7+CD45RA+ naive T cells. The receptors here all came from a human donor in good health. Some libraries in this study had Jurkat cell RNA spiked in.

This clonotype has just a few counts. A much more abundant neighbour one base away suggests this may be a read error. The CDR3: CACSMGTGDPPQHF. The CDR3 DNA reads as TGCGCCTGCAGCATGGGGACGGGAGATCCCCCCCAGCATTTT. The chain recombines TRBV4-1 with TRBJ1-5, with D tentatively TRBD1 (5 bases). CDR1 MGHRA and CDR2 YSYEKL come from the germline V gene. The CDR3 covers 14 residues.

The CDR3 spells CASSYSRTQDIYQETQYF. The CDR3 DNA sequence: TGTGCCAGCAGTTACTCGAGGACACAGGACATATACCAAGAGACCCAGTACTTC. This chain links TRBV6-6 with TRBJ2-5, with D possibly TRBD1 on 5 matching bases. CDR3 length: 18 amino acids. V shed 0 bases and J shed 0 bases, with 17 bases lying between them. The germline gives CDR1 MNHNY, CDR2 SVGAGI (reference sequence).

The V gene is TRBV7-2, the J gene TRBJ2-3; D is unresolved. Trimming shortened V by 4 bases and J by 3 bases, and 11 bases separated the two germline ends. The CDR3 covers 14 residues. Germline assignment: CDR1 SGHTA and CDR2 FQGNSA. The CDR3, as DNA: TGTGCCAGCAGCTCCCTGCTGAGGACAGATACGCAGTATTTT. Encoded protein: CASSSLLRTDTQYF.

The chain carries TRBV27 and TRBJ2-1; D is unclear. V shed 4 bases and J shed 3 bases, with 16 bases lying between them. The CDR3 is made up of 16 amino acids. The germline V gene has CDR1 MNHEY and CDR2 SMNVEV (reference sequence). CDR3 sequence: CASSSRSIPNYNEQFF. The DNA of the CDR3 is TGTGCCAGCAGTTCCCGGAGTATTCCTAACTACAATGAGCAGTTCTTC.

The chain uses TRBV7-9 and TRBJ2-7; no clear D gene. Germline V gene lookup returns CDR1 SEHNR and CDR2 FQNEAQ (reference sequence). V lost 5 bases and J 2 bases, leaving 13 bases between the germline ends. The CDR3 is 14 amino acids. The CDR3 protein is CASSPDGSAYEQYF. CDR3 nucleotide sequence: TGTGCCAGCAGCCCGGATGGGTCAGCCTACGAGCAGTACTTC. The full variable domain, its missing parts supplied by reference TRBV7-9 and TRBJ2-7, is DTGVSQNPRHKITKRGQNVTFRCDPISEHNRLYWYRQTLGQGPEFLTYFQNEAQLEKSRLLSDRFSAERPKGSFSTLEIQRTEQGDSAMYLCASSPDGSAYEQYFGPGTRLTVT.

At least ten counts were recorded for this clonotype. This sequence joins TRBV4-3 and TRBJ2-1; D not certain. This CDR3 contains 18 residues. Germline V gene data show CDR1 as LGHNA and CDR2 as YSLEER. The V end lost 1 base, the J end lost 2 bases, and 18 bases lay between the germline ends. CDR3 sequence: CASSQAALPPSAYNEQFF. For the CDR3, the DNA is TGCGCCAGCAGCCAAGCGGCTCTACCTCCAAGCGCCTACAATGAGCAGTTCTTC.

This clonotype occurred many times. V usage is TRBV27 and J usage is TRBJ1-1, with a weak D call TRBD1 (5 bases). Germline V gives CDR1 MNHEY, CDR2 SMNVEV (reference sequence). Trimming cost V 2 bases and J 4 bases, with 17 bases left between them. This CDR3 spans 16 amino acids. In DNA, the CDR3 is TGTGCCAGCAGTTTAACGTGGGGGGGAGGGTTCACTGAAGCTTTCTTT. As protein: CASSLTWGGGFTEAFF.

Notes on this clonotype: The junction and the germline gene differ at one end; a read error may be behind it. The rearrangement links TRBV7-2 to TRBJ2-7, with 7 bases identical to TRBD2. There are 13 residues in the CDR3. Germline CDR1 SGHTA, CDR2 FQGNSA. For the CDR3, the DNA is TGTGCCAGCAGCCCAGTGACTAGCTACGAGCGGTACTTC. Encoded protein: CASSPVTSYERYF.

This clonotype was found a few times. This sequence joins TRBV6-5 and TRBJ1-1; the D gene is possibly TRBD1 (6 bases). The germline V gene encodes CDR1 MNHEY and CDR2 SVGAGI. V was pared by 5 bases and J by 4 bases, with 14 bases between. CDR3 length: 14 amino acids. The CDR3 nucleotides read TGTGCCAGCAGTCTCACAGGGATCCGCACTGAAGCTTTCTTT. This translates into CASSLTGIRTEAFF.

On this clonotype: A junction end diverges from the germline sequence, so it may reflect a read error. The chain has TRBV27 and TRBJ1-4; D gene uncertain. The V gene's germline CDR1 is MNHEY and CDR2 SMNVEV (reference sequence). The CDR3 covers 16 residues. The CDR3 DNA reads as TGTGCCAGCAGTTTATTGGGAGTTGCAACTAATGAAAAACTGGTTTTT. Protein: CASSLLGVATNEKLVF.

In regard to this clonotype: Just one base apart from a much larger clone, this may be a read error. This CDR3 is missing its conserved last phenylalanine or tryptophan, likely due to a read error. The V gene is TRBV27, the J gene TRBJ2-3; 8 bases map to TRBD2. The CDR3 is made up of 15 amino acids. Germline V gene data show CDR1 as MNHEY and CDR2 as SMNVEV (reference sequence). The J segment lost 4 bases and the V segment lost 1 base, leaving 4 bases of the junction unmatched. The CDR3 bases are TGTGCCAGCAGTTTATTGGGCGGGGGGTCAGATACGCAGTATTTG. This encodes CASSLLGGGSDTQYL.